This TCR beta chain was found in a study of identical twins. A few counts support this clonotype. In TCRdb, the 5' RACE reads were re-called with MiXCR into one record per CDR3 protein. The sample contains around 690,000 distinct CDR3 sequences, around 21% of which appear only once. V was clipped by 3 bases and J by 1 base; unmatched bases: 6. CDR3 length: 16 amino acids. Germline V lookup: CDR1 SGDLS, CDR2 YYNGEE. The data also belong to a second study, concerning T cells expressing NK-cell markers.

This rearrangement joins TRBV9 to TRBJ2-1, with 8 bases lining up with TRBD2. Specimen: PBMCs. The TCR originated in a woman between 18 and 30 years old in good health. CDR3 nucleotide sequence: TGTGCCAGCAGCGCCATATTAGCGGGGTCCTACAATGAGCAGTTCTTC. Encoded protein: CASSAILAGSYNEQFF.